This T cell receptor (beta chain) is drawn from a study of CD8 T cells in Susac syndrome. When the RNA was reverse transcribed, random hexamers were used with an input of about 0.5 to 1 ug. Across 54 Vbeta and 13 Jbeta, TCR beta CDR3 was amplified with immunoSEQ multiplex PCR. TCRdb reprocessed the immunoSEQ multiplex PCR reads with MiXCR, giving one entry per CDR3 protein. The sample carries 250,000 to 300,000 distinct CDR3 sequences, around 89% recorded once. The multiple sclerosis controls, all treatment-naive patients, had relapsing-remitting disease that was stable or active. Negative isolation yielded CD4+ and CD8+ T cells, and FACS enriched TEMRA cells. The germline gives CDR1 SGHVS, CDR2 FQNEAQ. This CDR3 has 16 amino acids. V lost 3 bases and J lost 3; bases outside the gene matches: 10.

The gene calls are TRBV7-8 and TRBJ1-2, with 7 bases aligning to TRBD1. This receptor was obtained from a human donor with multiple sclerosis. Specimen: CD8+ T cells from PBMCs. CDR3: CASSFSAGGSYYGYTF. DNA of the CDR3: TGTGCCAGCAGCTTCTCGGCAGGGGGAAGCTACTATGGCTACACCTTC.